Below are 18 T cell receptor beta chains sequenced from a single sample in a study of molecular identifiers for immune sequencing clone quantification. TCRdb re-analysed the PCR reads in MiXCR, keeping a single row per CDR3 protein. The table includes over 300,000 distinct CDR3 sequences, roughly 24% detected once. Input material: naive CD8+ T cells from blood, with Jurkat cell RNA spiked in. Subset here: FACS-sorted CD8+CD4-CCR7+CD45RA+ naive T cells. These receptors all stem from a human donor in good health. Some libraries in this study had Jurkat cell RNA spiked in.

The CDR3 nucleotides are TGTGCCAGCAGCCCATCAGGGGGGGCCAAAAACATTCAGTACTTC. Translation: CASSPSGGAKNIQYF. This chain links TRBV11-2 with TRBJ2-4, with TRBD1 as a possible D gene (7 bases). The CDR3 extends over 15 amino acids. Germline CDR1 and CDR2: SGHAT and FQNNGV. V shed 5 bases and J shed 1 base, with 12 bases lying between them.

In its sample, this clonotype was seen many times. V gene TRBV19 combines with J gene TRBJ2-7; D is undetermined. CDR3 length: 13 residues. Trimming took off 3 bases at V and 3 bases at J, with 9 bases between the two ends. Germline V lookup: CDR1 LNHDA, CDR2 SQIVND (reference sequence). The CDR3 nucleotides are TGTGCCAGTAGTATCGCCCTGGTCTACGAGCAGTACTTC. It translates to CASSIALVYEQYF.

This clonotype was counted between two and nine times. This chain joins TRBV6-2 or TRBV6-3 and TRBJ1-1, with D unresolved. V lost 0 bases and J lost 4, with 12 bases in between. The germline CDR1 and CDR2 sequences are MNHEY and SVGEGT. This CDR3 spans 15 amino acids. The CDR3 spells CASSYSPPGGTEAFF. The CDR3 DNA sequence: TGTGCCAGCAGTTACTCGCCCCCAGGAGGCACTGAAGCTTTCTTT.

The chain combines TRBV29-1 with TRBJ2-3, with D unresolved. V was shortened by 5 bases and J by 5 bases, with 8 bases between the two germline ends. This CDR3 region has 11 residues. CDR1 is SQVTM, CDR2 ANQGSEA, per germline. Here the CDR3 DNA reads TGCAGCGTTATCGTGATAGATACGCAGTATTTT. This sequence encodes CSVIVIDTQYF.

This clonotype was detected a few times. The chain is built from TRBV11-2 and TRBJ2-1; D may correspond to TRBD1 or TRBD2 (5 bases each). Trimming stripped 1 base from V and 1 base from J, with 8 bases between. Germline V gene lookup returns CDR1 SGHAT and CDR2 FQNNGV. This CDR3 is 15 amino acids long. CDR3 amino acids: CASSLVRGSYNEQFF. The CDR3 DNA follows: TGTGCCAGCAGCTTAGTGAGGGGATCCTACAATGAGCAGTTCTTC.

This clonotype has just a few counts. The junction departs from germline at one end; a sequencing error may be responsible. Here the CDR3 reads CASGQEYRTNYGYTF. The CDR3 DNA is TGCGCCAGCGGCCAAGAATACAGAACCAACTATGGCTACACCTTC. The J gene is TRBJ1-2, the V gene TRBV4-3; no clear D gene. CDR3 size: 15 residues. Germline V gene lookup returns CDR1 LGHNA and CDR2 YSLEER.

V usage is TRBV28 and J usage is TRBJ1-1; maybe TRBD1 (6 bases). CDR1 is MDHEN and CDR2 is SYDVKM in the germline V gene. The CDR3 is 17 residues long. Trimming left V 6 bases short and J 8 bases short, with 28 bases between. CDR3 sequence reads: CASRFRYRESFITEAFF. Written as DNA, the CDR3 is TGTGCCAGCAGATTTAGGTACAGGGAGTCATTTATCACGGAAGCTTTCTTT.

In this sample, this clonotype turned up a few times. V gene TRBV27 combines with J gene TRBJ2-3; 12 nucleotides line up with TRBD2. CDR1 is MNHEY and CDR2 is SMNVEV in the germline V gene (reference sequence). This CDR3 contains 15 residues. J gave up 3 bases and V 6 bases, and 4 bases lay outside the gene matches. The CDR3 spells CASRKLAGGTDTQYF. The CDR3 DNA reads TGTGCCAGCAGAAAACTAGCGGGGGGTACAGATACGCAGTATTTT.

About this clonotype: Since a much larger clone is just one base distant, this may be a read error. This chain connects TRBV29-1 to TRBJ2-7, with 8 bases identical to TRBD1. CDR3 size: 15 residues. The germline V gene encodes CDR1 SQVTM and CDR2 ANQGSEA. In DNA, the CDR3 is TGCAGCATTGAAATCGGGGACAGGCGAGGCTACGAGCAGTACTTC. Translation gives CSIEIGDRRGYEQYF.

J is TRBJ1-1 and V is TRBV6-5, with 9 bases aligning to TRBD1. The CDR3 has 12 amino acids. Germline lookup yields CDR1 MNHEY and CDR2 SVGAGI. V shed 6 bases, J shed 6 bases, and the junction held 2 bases outside the gene matches. DNA for the CDR3: TGTGCCAGCAGGACAGGGGGGGCTGAAGCTTTCTTT. Translating gives CASRTGGAEAFF.

Many counts were recorded for this clonotype. This sequence joins TRBV7-9 and TRBJ2-7, with D possibly TRBD2 on 5 matching bases. The CDR3 runs 11 residues. The V and J ends lost 5 bases and 4 bases respectively, with 6 bases between them. The germline gives CDR1 SEHNR, CDR2 FQNEAQ (reference sequence). This CDR3 reads CASSTGYEQYF. Here the CDR3 DNA reads TGTGCCAGCAGCACGGGGTACGAGCAGTACTTC.

At least ten counts were recorded for this clonotype. The chain couples TRBV12-3 or TRBV12-4 to TRBJ1-2, with 9 bases lining up with TRBD1. This CDR3 region has 13 residues. With V trimmed by 5 bases and J by 6 bases, 4 bases remained unmatched. The CDR3 region is CASSPGTGHGYTF. In DNA form, the CDR3 reads TGTGCCAGCAGTCCCGGGACAGGGCATGGCTACACCTTC.

The chain employs TRBV9 and TRBJ2-1; 9 nucleotides line up with TRBD2. V trimming: 6 bases; J trimming: 4 bases; junction bases outside the gene matches: 5. This CDR3 is 14 amino acids long. Germline CDR1 SGDLS, CDR2 YYNGEE. The chain's CDR3 is CASKRAGGYNEQFF. The CDR3 DNA reads as TGTGCCAGCAAAAGGGCGGGGGGGTACAATGAGCAGTTCTTC.

This chain joins TRBV27 and TRBJ2-7; 7 bases are shared with TRBD1. The germline CDR1 and CDR2 sequences are MNHEY and SMNVEV (reference sequence). This CDR3 has 14 amino acids. The junction had 6 bases not matched to a gene; V was cut back by 7 bases and J by 0 bases. CDR3 bases: TGTGCCAGCAAGGGCAAGGGGGCCTCCTACGAGCAGTACTTC. This codes for CASKGKGASYEQYF.

This chain links TRBV6-1 with TRBJ1-2; D is uncertain. This CDR3 has 12 residues. Germline V gene lookup returns CDR1 MNHNS and CDR2 SASEGT. V lost 10 bases, J lost 4 bases, and 13 bases lay in between. In nucleotides, the CDR3 is TGTGCCACCATGGGAGGTAGCTATGGCTACACCTTC. Its translation: CATMGGSYGYTF.

This clonotype showed up many times. The V gene is TRBV20-1, the J gene TRBJ2-7; 10 bases fit TRBD2. CDR1 DFQATT and CDR2 SNEGSKA come from the germline V gene (reference sequence). V shed 6 bases, J shed 1 base, and the junction held 9 bases outside the gene matches. The CDR3 contains 15 residues. CDR3: CSASAGTSASYEQYF. DNA of the CDR3: TGCAGTGCGTCGGCCGGGACTAGCGCATCCTACGAGCAGTACTTC.

This clonotype has at least ten counts. This CDR3 is CSVAAGTAYEQYF. CDR3 sequence (DNA): TGCAGCGTGGCGGCCGGGACTGCCTACGAGCAGTACTTC. The chain couples TRBV29-1 to TRBJ2-7; D is possibly TRBD2 (6 bases). Trimming removed 6 bases at V and 2 bases at J, with 14 bases between. The CDR3 loop spans 13 amino acids. Germline V gene sequence: CDR1 SQVTM, CDR2 ANQGSEA.

The chain recombines TRBV27 with TRBJ2-7, with no clear D. CDR1 and CDR2 (germline): MNHEY, SMNVEV (reference sequence). V lost 4 bases, J lost 3 bases, and 10 bases lay in between. The CDR3 spans 13 residues. DNA of the CDR3: TGTGCCAGCAGTTCCCGAAGGATCTACGAGCAGTACTTC. Amino acid sequence: CASSSRRIYEQYF.